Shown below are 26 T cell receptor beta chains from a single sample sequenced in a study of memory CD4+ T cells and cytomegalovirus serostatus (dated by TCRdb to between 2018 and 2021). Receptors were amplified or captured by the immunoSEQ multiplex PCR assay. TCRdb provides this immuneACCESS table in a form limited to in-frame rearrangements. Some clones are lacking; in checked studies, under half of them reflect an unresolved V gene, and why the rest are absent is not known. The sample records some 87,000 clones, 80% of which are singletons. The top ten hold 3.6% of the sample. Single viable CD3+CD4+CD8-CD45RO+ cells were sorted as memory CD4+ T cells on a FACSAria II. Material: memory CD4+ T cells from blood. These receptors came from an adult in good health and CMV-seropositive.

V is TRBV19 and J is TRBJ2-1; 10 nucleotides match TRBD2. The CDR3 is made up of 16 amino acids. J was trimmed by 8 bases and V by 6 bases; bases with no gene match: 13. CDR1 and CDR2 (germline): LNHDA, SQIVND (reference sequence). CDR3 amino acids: CASSPPTSGTPHEQFF. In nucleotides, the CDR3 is TGTGCCAGTAGCCCCCCAACTAGCGGGACGCCCCATGAGCAGTTCTTC.

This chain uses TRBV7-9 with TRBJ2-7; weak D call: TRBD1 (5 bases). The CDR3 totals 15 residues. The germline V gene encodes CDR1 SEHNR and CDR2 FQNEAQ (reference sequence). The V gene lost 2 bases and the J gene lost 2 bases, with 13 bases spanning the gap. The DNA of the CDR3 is TGTGCCAGCAGCTTAATCTCGCAGGGTACCTACGAGCAGTACTTC. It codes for CASSLISQGTYEQYF.

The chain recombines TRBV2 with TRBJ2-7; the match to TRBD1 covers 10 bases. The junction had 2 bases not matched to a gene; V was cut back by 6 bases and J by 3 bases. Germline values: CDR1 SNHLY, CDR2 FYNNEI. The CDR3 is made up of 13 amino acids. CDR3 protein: CASSRDRGYEQYF. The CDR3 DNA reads TGTGCCAGCAGCCGGGACAGGGGCTACGAGCAGTACTTC.

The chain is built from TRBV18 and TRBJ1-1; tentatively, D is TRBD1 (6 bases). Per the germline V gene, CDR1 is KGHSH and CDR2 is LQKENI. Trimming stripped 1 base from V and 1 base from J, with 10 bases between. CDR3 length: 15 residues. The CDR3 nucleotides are TGTGCCAGCTCACCACGGGGGGGCCAGAACACTGAAGCTTTCTTT. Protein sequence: CASSPRGGQNTEAFF.

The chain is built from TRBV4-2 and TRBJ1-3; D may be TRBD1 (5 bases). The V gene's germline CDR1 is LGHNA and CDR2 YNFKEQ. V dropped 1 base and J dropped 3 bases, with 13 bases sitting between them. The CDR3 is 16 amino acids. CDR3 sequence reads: CASSQVLGGSGNTIYF. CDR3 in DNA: TGTGCCAGCAGCCAAGTCCTCGGGGGGAGTGGAAACACCATATATTTT.

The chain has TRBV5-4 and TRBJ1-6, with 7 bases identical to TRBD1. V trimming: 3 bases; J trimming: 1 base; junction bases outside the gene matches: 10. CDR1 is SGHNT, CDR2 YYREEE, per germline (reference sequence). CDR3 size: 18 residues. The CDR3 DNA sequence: TGTGCCAGCAGCTCGTCGAAATCAGGGGGATCCTATAATTCACCCCTCCACTTT. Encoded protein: CASSSSKSGGSYNSPLHF.

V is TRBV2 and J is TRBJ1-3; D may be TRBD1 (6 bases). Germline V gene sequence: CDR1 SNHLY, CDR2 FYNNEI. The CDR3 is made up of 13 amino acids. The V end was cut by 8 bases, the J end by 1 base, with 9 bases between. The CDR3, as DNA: TGTGCCAGCCAAGGACAGTCTGGAAACACCATATATTTT. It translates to CASQGQSGNTIYF.

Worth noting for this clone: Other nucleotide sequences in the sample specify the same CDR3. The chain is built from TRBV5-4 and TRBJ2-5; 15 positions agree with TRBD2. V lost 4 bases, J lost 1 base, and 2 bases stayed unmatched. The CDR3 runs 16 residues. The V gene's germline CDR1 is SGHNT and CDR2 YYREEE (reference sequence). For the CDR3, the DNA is TGTGCCAGCAGCCTGGGACTAGCGGGAGGCCAAGAGACCCAGTACTTC. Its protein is CASSLGLAGGQETQYF.

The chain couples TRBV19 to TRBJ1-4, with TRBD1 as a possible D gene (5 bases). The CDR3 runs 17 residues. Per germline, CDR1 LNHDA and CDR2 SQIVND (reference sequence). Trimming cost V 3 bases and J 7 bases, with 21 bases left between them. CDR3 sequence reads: CASSMAGQGPNGEKLFF. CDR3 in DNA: TGTGCCAGTAGTATGGCGGGGCAGGGCCCCAATGGTGAAAAACTGTTTTTT.

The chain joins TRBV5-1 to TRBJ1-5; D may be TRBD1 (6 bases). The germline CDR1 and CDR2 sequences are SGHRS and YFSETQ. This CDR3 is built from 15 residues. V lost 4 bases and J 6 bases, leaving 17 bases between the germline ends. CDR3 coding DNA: TGCGCCAGCAGCCTACAGGGCGGCGAAGTTCAGCCCCAGCATTTT. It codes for CASSLQGGEVQPQHF.

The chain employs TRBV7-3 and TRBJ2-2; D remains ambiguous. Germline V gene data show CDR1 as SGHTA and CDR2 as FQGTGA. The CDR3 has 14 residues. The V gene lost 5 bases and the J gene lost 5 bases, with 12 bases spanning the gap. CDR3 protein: CASSRSSATGELFF. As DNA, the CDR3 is TGTGCCAGCAGCCGGTCATCAGCTACCGGGGAGCTGTTTTTT.

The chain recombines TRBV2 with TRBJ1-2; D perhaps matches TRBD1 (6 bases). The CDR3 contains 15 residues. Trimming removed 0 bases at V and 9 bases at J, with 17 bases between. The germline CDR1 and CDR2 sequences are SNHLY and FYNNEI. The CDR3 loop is CASSEALPPQGSYTF. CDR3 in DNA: TGTGCCAGCAGTGAAGCGCTTCCCCCTCAGGGGAGCTACACCTTC.

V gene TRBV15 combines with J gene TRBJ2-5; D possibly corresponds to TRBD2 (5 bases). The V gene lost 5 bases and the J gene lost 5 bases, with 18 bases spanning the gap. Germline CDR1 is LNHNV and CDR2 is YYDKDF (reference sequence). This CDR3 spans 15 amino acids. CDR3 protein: CATSLNTGSVETQYF. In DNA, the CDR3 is TGTGCCACCAGCTTGAACACGGGGTCCGTCGAGACCCAGTACTTC.

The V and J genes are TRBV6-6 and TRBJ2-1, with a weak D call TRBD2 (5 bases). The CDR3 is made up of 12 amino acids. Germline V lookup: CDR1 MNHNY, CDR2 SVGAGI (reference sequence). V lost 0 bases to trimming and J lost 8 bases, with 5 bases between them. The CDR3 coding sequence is TGTGCCAGCAGTTACTCGAGGGATGAGCAGTTCTTC. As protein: CASSYSRDEQFF.

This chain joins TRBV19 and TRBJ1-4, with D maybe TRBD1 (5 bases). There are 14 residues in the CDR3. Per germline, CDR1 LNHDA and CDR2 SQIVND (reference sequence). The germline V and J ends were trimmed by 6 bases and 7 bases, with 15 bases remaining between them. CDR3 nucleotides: TGTGCCAGTAGGGCCATGGGGGACGCTGAAAAACTGTTTTTT. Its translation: CASRAMGDAEKLFF.

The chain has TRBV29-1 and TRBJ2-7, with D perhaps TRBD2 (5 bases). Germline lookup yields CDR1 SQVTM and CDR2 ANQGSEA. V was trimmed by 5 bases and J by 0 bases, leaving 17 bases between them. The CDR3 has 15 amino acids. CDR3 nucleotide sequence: TGCAGCGTTAAGGGTAAGAGCGGACCCTCCTACGAGCAGTACTTC. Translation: CSVKGKSGPSYEQYF.

The chain's CDR3 is CASSLQGANTIYF. CDR3 bases: TGTGCCAGCAGCTTGCAGGGGGCAAACACCATATATTTT. The chain recombines TRBV5-6 with TRBJ1-3; 8 bases line up with TRBD1. The CDR3 runs 13 residues. The trim removed 1 base at V and 6 bases at J, leaving 0 bases unmatched. The germline gives CDR1 SGHDT, CDR2 YYEEEE.

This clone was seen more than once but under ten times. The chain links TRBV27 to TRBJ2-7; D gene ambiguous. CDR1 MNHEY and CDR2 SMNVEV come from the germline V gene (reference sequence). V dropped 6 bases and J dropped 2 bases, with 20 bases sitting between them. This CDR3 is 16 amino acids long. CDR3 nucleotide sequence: TGTGCCAGCAGCCTAGTCGGCCCCAAGTTTCCCTACGAGCAGTACTTC. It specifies CASSLVGPKFPYEQYF.

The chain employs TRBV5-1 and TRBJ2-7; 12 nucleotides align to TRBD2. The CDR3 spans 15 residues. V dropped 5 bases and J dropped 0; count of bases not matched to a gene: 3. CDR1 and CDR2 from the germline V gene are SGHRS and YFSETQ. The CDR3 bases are TGCGCCAGCAGTATACTAGCGGGAGGCTCCTACGAGCAGTACTTC. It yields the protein CASSILAGGSYEQYF.

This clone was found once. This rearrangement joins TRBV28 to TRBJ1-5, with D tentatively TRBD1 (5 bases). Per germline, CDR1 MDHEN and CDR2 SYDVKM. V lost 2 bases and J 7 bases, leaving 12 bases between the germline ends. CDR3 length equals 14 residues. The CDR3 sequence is CASSLGGDAQPQHF. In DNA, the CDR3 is TGTGCCAGCAGTTTAGGCGGGGACGCCCAGCCCCAGCATTTT.

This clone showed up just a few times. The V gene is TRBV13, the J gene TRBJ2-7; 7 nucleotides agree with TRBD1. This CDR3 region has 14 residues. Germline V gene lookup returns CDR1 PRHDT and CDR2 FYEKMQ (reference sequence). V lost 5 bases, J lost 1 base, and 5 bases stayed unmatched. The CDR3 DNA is TGTGCCAGCAGCGCCGGGACAGAGTCCTACGAGCAGTACTTC. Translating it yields CASSAGTESYEQYF.

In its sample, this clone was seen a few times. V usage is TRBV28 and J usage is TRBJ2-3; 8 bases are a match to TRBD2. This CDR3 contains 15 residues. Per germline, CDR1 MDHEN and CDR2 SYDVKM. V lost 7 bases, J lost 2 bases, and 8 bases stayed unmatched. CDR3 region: CASISASGFTDTQYF. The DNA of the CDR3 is TGTGCCAGCATTTCCGCTAGCGGGTTCACAGATACGCAGTATTTT.

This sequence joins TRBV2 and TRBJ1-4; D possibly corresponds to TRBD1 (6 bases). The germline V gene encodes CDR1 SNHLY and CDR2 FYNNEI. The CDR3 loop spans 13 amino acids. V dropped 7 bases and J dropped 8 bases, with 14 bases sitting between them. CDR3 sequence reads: CASTGQPGEKLFF. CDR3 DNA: TGTGCCAGCACCGGACAGCCCGGGGAAAAACTGTTTTTT.

The CDR3 DNA reads as TGTGCCAGCAGCTTAGGAGGCACACATCAGCCCCAGCATTTT. This encodes CASSLGGTHQPQHF. V is TRBV7-9 and J is TRBJ1-5; no definite D call. Germline V gene lookup returns CDR1 SEHNR and CDR2 FQNEAQ (reference sequence). The CDR3 length is 14 residues. Trimming cost V 1 base and J 5 bases, with 9 bases left between them.

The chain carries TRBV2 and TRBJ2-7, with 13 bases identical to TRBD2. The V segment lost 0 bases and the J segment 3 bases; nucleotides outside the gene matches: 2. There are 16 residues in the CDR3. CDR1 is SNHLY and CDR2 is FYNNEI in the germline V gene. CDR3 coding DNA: TGTGCCAGCAGTGAAGCGGGACTAGCGGGATTCTACGAGCAGTACTTC. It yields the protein CASSEAGLAGFYEQYF.

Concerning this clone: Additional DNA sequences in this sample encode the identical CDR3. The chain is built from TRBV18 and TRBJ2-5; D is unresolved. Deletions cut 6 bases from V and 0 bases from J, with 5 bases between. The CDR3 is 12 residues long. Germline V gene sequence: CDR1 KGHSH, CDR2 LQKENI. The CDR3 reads CASSPDQETQYF. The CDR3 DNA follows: TGTGCCAGCTCGCCCGACCAAGAGACCCAGTACTTC.